This T cell receptor beta chain was recovered during a study of cytomegalovirus exposure and HLA in healthy donors. Overall study results and limits: Cytomegalovirus association was listed for about 180 TCR beta chains. It was reported that TCR beta sequences correctly inferred the HLA-A and HLA-B alleles for most subjects. V- and J-gene trimming of TCR beta was linked (in a later analysis) to a missense DCLRE1C variant.

Points on this clone: Its antigen is not identified.

Both 60 Vbeta primers and 13 Jbeta primers went into the PCR. Here immunoSEQ multiplex PCR was the method, and the copy in TCRdb shows in-frame clones only, minus some. The sample shows fewer than 200,000 clones, about 68% of them seen only once. The junction had 11 bases not matched to a gene; V was cut back by 6 bases and J by 2 bases. CDR3 length equals 17 residues. CDR1 MNHEY and CDR2 SMNVEV come from the germline V gene (reference sequence). This receptor was obtained from a man aged 18 to 30 in good health and CMV-seronegative. The rearrangement joins TRBV27 to TRBJ2-3; 10 bases agree with TRBD2. Sequenced input: PBMCs. The CDR3 loop reads CASSQGKAGGNTDTQYF. Here the CDR3 DNA reads TGTGCCAGCAGCCAGGGGAAAGCGGGAGGGAACACAGATACGCAGTATTTT.